The rows below give T cell receptor beta chains drawn from one sample of a study of CD8 T cells in Susac syndrome. TCRdb reanalysed the immunoSEQ multiplex PCR reads using MiXCR and keeps one entry per CDR3 protein. This table has about 60,000 distinct CDR3 sequences, more than 80% appearing once. The sequenced material came from CD8+ T cells from PBMCs. Receptor source: a human donor in good health. Each CDR3 is given with its conserved first and last residue. The order of the fields is J gene, clone size, D gene, V gene, CDR3 DNA, CDR3 protein. D genes are given only for firm matches. Expanded clones are given a class, and other clones once, few, many or no size at all.

TRBJ1-3 once NA TRBV21-1 TGTGCCAGCAGCCAACAGGGGGACGGAAACACCATATATTTT CASSQQGDGNTIYF
TRBJ2-3 once NA TRBV27 TGTGCCAGCAGTAAGGGTGCGGCAGATACGCAGTATTTT CASSKGAADTQYF
TRBJ1-2 NA TRBD1 TRBV29-1 TGCAGCGCACCTGGGGACAGGGAGAGGAACTATGGCTACACCTTC CSAPGDRERNYGYTF
TRBJ1-2 NA NA TRBV29-1 TGCAGCGTTGAGTCCGACAGGCGTGCTAACTATGGCTACACCTTC CSVESDRRANYGYTF
TRBJ2-2 NA NA TRBV6-1 TGTGCCAGCAGTGTGACCGACACGAACACCGGGGAGCTGTTTTTT CASSVTDTNTGELFF
TRBJ1-1 NA NA TRBV11-1 TGTGCCAGCAGCTCCGCTGAAGCTTTCTTT CASSSAEAFF
TRBJ2-7 NA NA TRBV28 TGTGCCAGCAGTTTTAGTTCAGGGTGGGGAGCCGAGCAGTACTTC CASSFSSGWGAEQYF
TRBJ2-2 NA TRBD1 TRBV6-5 TGTGCCAGCAGTTTTGGGACAGCTAACACCGGGGAGCTGTTTTTT CASSFGTANTGELFF
TRBJ2-3 NA NA TRBV10-3 TGTGCCATCAGTGACCCGGGACTTGAGACTAGCACAGATACGCAGTATTTT CAISDPGLETSTDTQYF
TRBJ2-2 NA NA TRBV28 TGTGCCAGCAGTCCACCCCTATCTCCCCACGGTCCCAACACCGGGGAGCTGTTTTTT CASSPPLSPHGPNTGELFF
TRBJ2-5 NA TRBD1 TRBV9 TGTGCCAGCAACCCGGAGGACAGGCCTCAAGAGACCCAGTACTTC CASNPEDRPQETQYF
TRBJ2-5 NA NA TRBV12-3/TRBV12-4 TGTGCCAGCAGTTCCCCCCTAGCTCCAGAGACCCAGTACTTC CASSSPLAPETQYF
TRBJ2-7 NA NA TRBV29-1 TGCAGCGTTGAAGCAGAAAGATCCTACGAGCAGTACTTC CSVEAERSYEQYF
TRBJ2-1 NA TRBD1 TRBV7-6 TGTGCCAGCAGCCCCTGGACAGGGGAGGGAGTAAATGAGCAGTTCTTC CASSPWTGEGVNEQFF
TRBJ2-7 NA NA TRBV25-1 TGTGCCAGCGCAGACAGTTACGAGCAGTACTTC CASADSYEQYF
TRBJ1-4 NA NA TRBV7-2 TGTGCCAGCAGCTTACAGGGTATGGCTGAAAAACTGTTTTTT CASSLQGMAEKLFF
TRBJ1-1 NA NA TRBV12-3/TRBV12-4 TGTGCCAGCAGTTTCCACAGGGAAAACACTGAAGCTTTCTTT CASSFHRENTEAFF
TRBJ2-7 NA NA TRBV13 TGTGCCAGCAGCCTCCGACTGCGATTGTTCGAGCAGTACTTC CASSLRLRLFEQYF
TRBJ2-3 NA NA TRBV27 TGTGCCAGCAGTCCCCCGAGGGGTCCTAGCACAGATACGCAGTATTTT CASSPPRGPSTDTQYF
TRBJ2-1 NA NA TRBV4-2 TGTGCCAGCAGCCAAGATGGAGGTTGGAATGAGCAGTTCTTC CASSQDGGWNEQFF
TRBJ2-3 NA TRBD1 TRBV5-1 TGCGCCAGCAGCCCCTGGACAGGAGATAGCACAGATACGCAGTATTTT CASSPWTGDSTDTQYF
TRBJ1-2 NA TRBD1 TRBV12-3/TRBV12-4 TGTGCCACCACAGGGGGATACGGCTACACCTTC CATTGGYGYTF
TRBJ2-5 few NA TRBV6-5 TGTGCCAGTAGTACTACTAAAGAGACCCAGTACTTC CASSTTKETQYF
TRBJ2-7 NA NA TRBV29-1 TGCAGCGTTCATAACGGCGGGACCTACGGGCAGTACTTC CSVHNGGTYGQYF
TRBJ2-7 NA TRBD2 TRBV7-9 TGTGCCAGCACCGGTTGGGGTAGCGGGGGAGCGAGGGAGCAGTACTTC CASTGWGSGGAREQYF
TRBJ2-1 NA NA TRBV10-3 TGTGCCATCAGTGATCCGGGACAAGCCAACAATGAGCAGTTCTTC CAISDPGQANNEQFF
TRBJ2-1 once TRBD2 TRBV5-1 TGCGCCAGCAGCTCTGCCCCGACTAGCGGGGGGAACAATGAGCAGTTCTTC CASSSAPTSGGNNEQFF
TRBJ1-2 NA NA TRBV3-1 TGTGCCAGCAGCCAAACCCGAGCCGTCCCAGGGACCGGCTACACCTTC CASSQTRAVPGTGYTF
TRBJ1-1 NA NA TRBV6-5 TGTGCCAGCAGTTTTAATGGCCGCGGATTGAACACTGAAGCTTTCTTT CASSFNGRGLNTEAFF
TRBJ2-7 NA NA TRBV6-5 TGTGCCAGCAGTTACTCCGGGACCTACGAGCAGTACTTC CASSYSGTYEQYF
TRBJ2-3 NA NA TRBV6-1 TGTGCCAGCAGTCCCATGGGTGGGGCCGAGGGGGATACGCAGTATTTT CASSPMGGAEGDTQYF
TRBJ2-3 NA NA TRBV4-1 TGCGCCAGCAGCCAAGCGGGGGTAGATACGCAGTATTTT CASSQAGVDTQYF
TRBJ2-7 NA TRBD1 TRBV3-1 TGTGCCAGCAGCCCGCACGGGACAGGGGATTCCTCCTACGAGCAGTACTTC CASSPHGTGDSSYEQYF